The TCR beta chain described here comes from a study of blood T cell repertoires in COVID-19. Study-wide context: T cells, B-cell-depleted T cells, or PBMCs supplied cDNA or gDNA.

Authors' analysis steps: It was from reference gene primer amplification that nucleated cell counts were estimated. The protocol was immunoSEQ multiplex PCR, while the TCRdb copy is restricted to in-frame clones and leaves out a portion. Clonal size and the V and J genes are those of that table, whereas D and trimming came from the DNA. Of more than 300,000 clones listed, 89% are singletons. CDR1 and CDR2 (germline): MNHNY, SVGAGI (reference sequence). The CDR3 spans 16 residues. Trimming took off 5 bases at V and 4 bases at J, with 19 bases between the two ends. This clone was detected only once. The gene calls are TRBV6-6 and TRBJ2-3; D is perhaps TRBD2 (6 bases). Sequencing input: peripheral blood. This TCR derives from a woman aged 30 to 39 with COVID-19, enrolled during active disease. The CDR3, as DNA: TGTGCCAGCAGTCCGCGTTCCGCGGGGAGCCCAGATACGCAGTATTTT. The encoded protein is CASSPRSAGSPDTQYF.